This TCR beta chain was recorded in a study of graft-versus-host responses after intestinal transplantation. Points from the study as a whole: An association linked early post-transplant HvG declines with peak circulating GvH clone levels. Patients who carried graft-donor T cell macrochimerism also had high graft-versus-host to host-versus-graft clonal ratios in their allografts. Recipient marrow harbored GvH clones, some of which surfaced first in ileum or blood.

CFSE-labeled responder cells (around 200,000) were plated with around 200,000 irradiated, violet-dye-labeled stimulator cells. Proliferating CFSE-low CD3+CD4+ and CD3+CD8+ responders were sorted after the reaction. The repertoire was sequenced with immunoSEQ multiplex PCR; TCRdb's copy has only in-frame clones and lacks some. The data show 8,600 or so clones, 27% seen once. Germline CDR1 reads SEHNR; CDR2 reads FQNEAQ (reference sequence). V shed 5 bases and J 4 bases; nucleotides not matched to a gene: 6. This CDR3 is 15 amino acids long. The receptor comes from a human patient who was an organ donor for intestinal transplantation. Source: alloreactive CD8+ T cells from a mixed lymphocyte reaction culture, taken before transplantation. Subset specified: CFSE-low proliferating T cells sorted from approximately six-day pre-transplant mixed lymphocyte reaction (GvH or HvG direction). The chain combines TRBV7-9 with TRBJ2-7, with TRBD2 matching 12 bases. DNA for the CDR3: TGTGCCAGCAGCAACAGGACTAGCGGGATGTACGAGCAGTACTTC. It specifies CASSNRTSGMYEQYF.